Presented here are 29 T cell receptor beta chains from one specimen sequenced in a study of monozygotic twins with inflammatory bowel disease. Reanalyzing the 5' RACE reads, TCRdb keeps one entry per CDR3 protein, without DNA. This sample's table reports nearly 450,000 distinct CDR3 sequences. Specimen: blood. These TCRs come from a human donor with ulcerative colitis or Crohn's disease, or a healthy co-twin of an affected twin (not recorded which).

The chain couples TRBV29-1 to TRBJ2-7; the D call from TCRdb, TRBD1, cannot be confirmed without DNA. This CDR3 is 13 amino acids long. Germline-derived CDR1 and CDR2 are SQVTM and ANQGSEA. CDR3 sequence: CSVTGKVSYEQYF.

The gene calls are TRBV7-8 and TRBJ2-1; absent DNA, TCRdb's TRBD2 call cannot be checked. Germline CDR1 is SGHVS and CDR2 is FQNEAQ. The CDR3 contains 17 residues. The CDR3 spells CASSLALAGGWDNEQFF.

The V call is TRBV20-1, the J call TRBJ2-7. This CDR3 contains 12 residues. Germline CDR1 is DFQATT and CDR2 is SNEGSKA (reference sequence). The CDR3: CSANRDFNEQYF.

The V call is TRBV7-9, the J call TRBJ2-1; no DNA is available, so the TRBD1 call from TCRdb remains unchecked. Germline V gene sequence: CDR1 SEHNR, CDR2 FQNEAQ (reference sequence). This CDR3 has 15 residues. The CDR3 is CASSFGTLAKNEQFF.

The rearrangement links TRBV28 to TRBJ2-7; TCRdb's D gene call, TRBD2, goes unchecked for lack of DNA. CDR3 length equals 16 residues. In germline, CDR1 is MDHEN, CDR2 SYDVKM. The CDR3 sequence is CASSLSPGLAAWEQYF.

The genes are TRBV28 and TRBJ2-1. The germline CDR1 and CDR2 sequences are MDHEN and SYDVKM. The CDR3 length is 15 residues. The CDR3: CASSPADQLSDEQFF.

The gene calls are TRBV5-6 and TRBJ2-7. In germline, CDR1 is SGHDT, CDR2 YYEEEE. The CDR3 is made up of 15 amino acids. The CDR3 region is CASSDPSMFTSEQYF.

This chain connects TRBV7-9 to TRBJ2-1; TCRdb indicates TRBD1, and absent DNA this call remains unverified. The CDR3 is made up of 15 amino acids. CDR1 and CDR2 from the germline V gene are SEHNR and FQNEAQ (reference sequence). This CDR3 is CASSSDRGLVLEQFF.

The chain combines TRBV3-1 with TRBJ2-7. The CDR3 is made up of 13 amino acids. Germline V gene lookup returns CDR1 LGHDT and CDR2 YNNKEL (reference sequence). The CDR3 reads CASSHVGSYEQYF.

The V call is TRBV4-1, the J call TRBJ1-1; TCRdb indicates TRBD1, and absent DNA this call remains unverified. The CDR3 contains 15 residues. The germline V gene encodes CDR1 MGHRA and CDR2 YSYEKL. CDR3 sequence reads: CASSQEPGARAEAFF.

This chain joins TRBV20-1 and TRBJ2-1; TCRdb's assignment of TRBD2 cannot be checked, as there is no DNA. The CDR3 is made up of 13 amino acids. Germline V lookup: CDR1 DFQATT, CDR2 SNEGSKA (reference sequence). This CDR3 reads CSARAPSGSNPFF.

J is TRBJ2-3 and V is TRBV7-2. CDR1 is SGHTA and CDR2 is FQGNSA in the germline V gene. This CDR3 is built from 15 residues. The CDR3 is CASSLGSASTDTQYF.

This CDR3 is CASSQGGGAGETQYF. V and J are TRBV13 and TRBJ2-5; without DNA, the TCRdb call of TRBD1 cannot be checked. Germline loops: CDR1 PRHDT, CDR2 FYEKMQ (reference sequence). This CDR3 has 15 residues.

The chain carries TRBV7-2 and TRBJ2-1; TCRdb names TRBD1, which stays unverified in the absence of DNA. This CDR3 is built from 17 residues. Germline CDR1 SGHTA, CDR2 FQGNSA. The CDR3 sequence: CASSFTPGQGGPNEQFF. Drawing the rest from reference TRBV7-2 and TRBJ2-1, the complete variable domain is GAGVSQSPSNKVTEKGKDVELRCDPISGHTALYWYRQSLGQGLEFLIYFQGNSAPDKSGLPSDRFSAERTGGSVSTLTIQRTQQEDSAVYLCASSFTPGQGGPNEQFFGPGTRLTVL.

This chain joins TRBV20-1 and TRBJ2-1. CDR1 and CDR2 (germline): DFQATT, SNEGSKA (reference sequence). The CDR3 length is 11 residues. The CDR3 here is CSARDRDEQFF.

V gene TRBV5-1 combines with J gene TRBJ1-6; lacking DNA, the TRBD1 call made by TCRdb goes unchecked. The germline V gene has CDR1 SGHRS and CDR2 YFSETQ. This CDR3 comprises 14 residues. The CDR3: CASSSGTGDSPLHF.

Here the CDR3 reads CASSGGGLGTDTQYF. The chain combines TRBV7-9 with TRBJ2-3; TCRdb lists TRBD2, though no DNA is available to test this call. CDR1 and CDR2 from the germline V gene are SEHNR and FQNEAQ (reference sequence). There are 15 residues in the CDR3.

This sequence joins TRBV7-8 and TRBJ2-3; absent DNA, TCRdb's TRBD2 call cannot be checked. CDR3 length equals 14 residues. Germline V gives CDR1 SGHVS, CDR2 FQNEAQ. The CDR3 reads CASSPTSGTDTQYF.

V usage is TRBV6-1 and J usage is TRBJ2-4; TCRdb outputs TRBD2, but without DNA this stays unchecked. The V gene's germline CDR1 is MNHNS and CDR2 SASEGT. This CDR3 has 14 residues. CDR3 loop: CASSDRRAKNIQYF.

The rearrangement links TRBV28 to TRBJ1-1. The CDR3 is made up of 15 amino acids. Per the germline V gene, CDR1 is MDHEN and CDR2 is SYDVKM. The CDR3 region is CASNSTAGRPAEAFF.

The rearrangement uses TRBV7-2 and TRBJ1-1; the TCRdb call, TRBD1, lacks DNA for checking. Germline V gene sequence: CDR1 SGHTA, CDR2 FQGNSA. This CDR3 has 12 residues. The chain's CDR3 is CASSTPGPEAFF. Full variable domain (remainder filled in from reference TRBV7-2 and TRBJ1-1): GAGVSQSPSNKVTEKGKDVELRCDPISGHTALYWYRQSLGQGLEFLIYFQGNSAPDKSGLPSDRFSAERTGGSVSTLTIQRTQQEDSAVYLCASSTPGPEAFFGQGTRLTVV.

The chain uses TRBV20-1 and TRBJ2-1; TCRdb picks TRBD1, but there is no DNA to check that call. The CDR3 is made up of 15 amino acids. Germline V gene lookup returns CDR1 DFQATT and CDR2 SNEGSKA (reference sequence). This CDR3 is CSAPGRARTYNEQFF.

V gene TRBV6-5 combines with J gene TRBJ1-3. The CDR3 consists of 15 residues. Germline CDR1 MNHEY, CDR2 SVGAGI. The CDR3 spells CASSYGDPSGNTIYF.

This sequence joins TRBV6-1 and TRBJ1-2; TCRdb's D call, TRBD1, is unchecked because there is no DNA. The germline V gene encodes CDR1 MNHNS and CDR2 SASEGT. This CDR3 has 14 residues. The CDR3: CASRDTKGDYGYTF.

The rearrangement uses TRBV5-1 and TRBJ2-7; TCRdb names TRBD2, which stays unverified in the absence of DNA. Germline CDR1 SGHRS, CDR2 YFSETQ. This CDR3 spans 15 amino acids. CDR3: CASSLSGGSSYEQYF. Filled out from reference TRBV5-1 and TRBJ2-7, the complete variable domain reads KAGVTQTPRYLIKTRGQQVTLSCSPISGHRSVSWYQQTPGQGLQFLFEYFSETQRNKGNFPGRFSGRQFSNSRSEMNVSTLELGDSALYLCASSLSGGSSYEQYFGPGTRLTVT.

This chain's CDR3 is CSARQGVATEAFF. This chain uses TRBV29-1 with TRBJ1-1; TCRdb reports TRBD1, a call that lacks DNA to check it against. The CDR3 contains 13 residues. CDR1 and CDR2 (germline): SQVTM, ANQGSEA.

The rearrangement joins TRBV3-1 to TRBJ1-5; TCRdb's D gene call, TRBD1, goes unchecked for lack of DNA. Per the germline V gene, CDR1 is LGHDT and CDR2 is YNNKEL (reference sequence). The CDR3 spans 12 residues. The CDR3: CASGTINQPQHF.

V usage is TRBV29-1 and J usage is TRBJ2-5; absent DNA, TCRdb's TRBD2 call cannot be checked. This CDR3 region has 13 residues. Germline CDR1 is SQVTM and CDR2 is ANQGSEA. The CDR3 is CNVEVGLEETQYF.

The chain uses TRBV29-1 and TRBJ2-1; no DNA is available, so the TRBD1 call from TCRdb remains unchecked. This CDR3 is built from 12 residues. The germline gives CDR1 SQVTM, CDR2 ANQGSEA. The CDR3 loop reads CGARGSYNEQFF.